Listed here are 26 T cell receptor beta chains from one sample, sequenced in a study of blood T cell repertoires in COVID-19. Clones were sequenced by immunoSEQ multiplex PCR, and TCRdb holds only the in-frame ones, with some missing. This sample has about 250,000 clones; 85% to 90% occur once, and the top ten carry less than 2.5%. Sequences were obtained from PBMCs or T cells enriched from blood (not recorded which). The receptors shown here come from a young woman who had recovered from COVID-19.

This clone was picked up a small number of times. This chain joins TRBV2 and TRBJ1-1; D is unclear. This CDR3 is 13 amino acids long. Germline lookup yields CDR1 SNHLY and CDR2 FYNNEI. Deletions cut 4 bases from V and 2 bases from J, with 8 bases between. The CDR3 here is CASSGPGNTEAFF. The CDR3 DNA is TGTGCCAGCAGTGGCCCGGGTAACACTGAAGCTTTCTTT.

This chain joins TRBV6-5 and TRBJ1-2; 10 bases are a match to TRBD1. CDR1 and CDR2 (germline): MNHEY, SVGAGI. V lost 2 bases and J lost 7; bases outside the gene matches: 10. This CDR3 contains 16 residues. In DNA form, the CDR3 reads TGTGCCAGCAGTTACACGAGTGGGACAGGGGTTGGTGGCTACACCTTC. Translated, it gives CASSYTSGTGVGGYTF.

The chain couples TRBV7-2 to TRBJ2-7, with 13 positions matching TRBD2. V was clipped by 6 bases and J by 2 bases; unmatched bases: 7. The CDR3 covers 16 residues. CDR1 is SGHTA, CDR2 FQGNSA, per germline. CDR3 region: CASRPTSGGGTYEQYF. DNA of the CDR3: TGTGCCAGCAGGCCAACTAGCGGGGGGGGGACCTACGAGCAGTACTTC.

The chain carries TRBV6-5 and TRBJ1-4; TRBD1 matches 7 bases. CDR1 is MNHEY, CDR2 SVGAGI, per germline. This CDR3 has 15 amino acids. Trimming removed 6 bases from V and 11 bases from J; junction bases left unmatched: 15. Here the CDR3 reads CASSFLGTVDEKLFF. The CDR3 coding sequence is TGTGCCAGCAGCTTCCTTGGGACAGTCGACGAGAAACTGTTTTTT.

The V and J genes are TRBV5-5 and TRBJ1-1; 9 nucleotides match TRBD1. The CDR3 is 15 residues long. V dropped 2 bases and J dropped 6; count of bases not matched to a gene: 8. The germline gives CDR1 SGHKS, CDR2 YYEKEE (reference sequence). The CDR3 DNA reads TGTGCCAGCAGCTTACAGGGGGCAGAGAAGCCTGAAGCTTTCTTT. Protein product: CASSLQGAEKPEAFF.

The CDR3: CASSLDRVVTEAFF. The CDR3 nucleotides read TGTGCCAGCAGTTTAGACAGGGTCGTCACTGAAGCTTTCTTT. The rearrangement links TRBV28 to TRBJ1-1, with 7 bases fitting TRBD1. This CDR3 contains 14 residues. CDR1 is MDHEN, CDR2 SYDVKM, per germline. The J segment lost 4 bases and the V segment lost 2 bases, leaving 4 bases of the junction unmatched.

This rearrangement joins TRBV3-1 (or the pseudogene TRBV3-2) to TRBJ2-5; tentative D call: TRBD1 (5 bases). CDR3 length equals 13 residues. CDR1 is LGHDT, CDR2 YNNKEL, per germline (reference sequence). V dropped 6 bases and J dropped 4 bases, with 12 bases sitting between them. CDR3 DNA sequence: TGTGCCAGCAGACCCAGGGATTCAGAGACCCAGTACTTC. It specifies CASRPRDSETQYF.

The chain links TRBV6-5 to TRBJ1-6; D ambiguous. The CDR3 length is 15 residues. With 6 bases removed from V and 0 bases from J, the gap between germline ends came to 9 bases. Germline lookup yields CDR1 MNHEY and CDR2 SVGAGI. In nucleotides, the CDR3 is TGTGCCAGCAGGATCAAGAGCTCCTATAATTCACCCCTCCACTTT. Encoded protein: CASRIKSSYNSPLHF.

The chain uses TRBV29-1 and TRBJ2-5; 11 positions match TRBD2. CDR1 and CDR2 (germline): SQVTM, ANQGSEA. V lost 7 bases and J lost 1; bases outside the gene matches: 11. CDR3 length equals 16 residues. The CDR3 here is CSARRLAGTLQETQYF. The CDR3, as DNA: TGCAGCGCCCGGCGACTAGCGGGGACCCTCCAAGAGACCCAGTACTTC.

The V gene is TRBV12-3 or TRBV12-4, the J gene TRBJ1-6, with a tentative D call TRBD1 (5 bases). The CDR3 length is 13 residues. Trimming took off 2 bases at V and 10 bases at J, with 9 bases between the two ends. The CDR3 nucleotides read TGTGCCAGCAGTTTAAAGGGGAACTCACCCCTCCACTTT. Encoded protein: CASSLKGNSPLHF.

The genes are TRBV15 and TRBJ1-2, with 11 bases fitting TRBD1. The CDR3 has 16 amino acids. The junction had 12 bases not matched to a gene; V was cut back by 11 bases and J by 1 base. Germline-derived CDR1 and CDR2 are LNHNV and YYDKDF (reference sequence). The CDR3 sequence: CAARLRGQGVNYGYTF. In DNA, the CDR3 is TGTGCCGCGAGACTGAGGGGACAGGGGGTTAACTATGGCTACACCTTC. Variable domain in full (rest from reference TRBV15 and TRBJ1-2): DAMVIQNPRYQVTQFGKPVTLSCSQTLNHNVMYWYQQKSSQAPKLLFHYYDKDFNNEADTPDNFQSRRPNTSFCFLDIRSPGLGDTAMYLCAARLRGQGVNYGYTFGSGTRLTVV.

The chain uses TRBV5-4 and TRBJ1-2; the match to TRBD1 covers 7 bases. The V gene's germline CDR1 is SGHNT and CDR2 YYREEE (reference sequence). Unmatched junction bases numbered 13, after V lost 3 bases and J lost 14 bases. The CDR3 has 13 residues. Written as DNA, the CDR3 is TGTGCCAGCAGCTCCGGGACAGCCGATTCGGGGACCTTC. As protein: CASSSGTADSGTF.

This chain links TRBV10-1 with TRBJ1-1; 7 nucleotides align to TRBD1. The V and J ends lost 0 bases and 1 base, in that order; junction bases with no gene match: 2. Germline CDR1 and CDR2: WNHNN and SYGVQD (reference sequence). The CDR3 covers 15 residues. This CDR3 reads CASSESGTENTEAFF. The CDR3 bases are TGCGCCAGCAGTGAGTCAGGGACAGAGAACACTGAAGCTTTCTTT.

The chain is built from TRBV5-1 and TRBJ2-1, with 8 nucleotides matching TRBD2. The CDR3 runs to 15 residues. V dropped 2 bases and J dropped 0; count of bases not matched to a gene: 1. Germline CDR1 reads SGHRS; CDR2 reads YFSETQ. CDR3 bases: TGCGCCAGCAGCTTACTAGCGGTCTCCTACAATGAGCAGTTCTTC. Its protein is CASSLLAVSYNEQFF.

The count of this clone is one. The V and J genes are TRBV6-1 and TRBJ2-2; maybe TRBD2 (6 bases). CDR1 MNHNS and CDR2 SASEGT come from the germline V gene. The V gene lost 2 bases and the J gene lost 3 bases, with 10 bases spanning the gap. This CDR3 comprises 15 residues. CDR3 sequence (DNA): TGTGCCAGCAGTGAACCGGGACTTTACACCGGGGAGCTGTTTTTT. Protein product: CASSEPGLYTGELFF.

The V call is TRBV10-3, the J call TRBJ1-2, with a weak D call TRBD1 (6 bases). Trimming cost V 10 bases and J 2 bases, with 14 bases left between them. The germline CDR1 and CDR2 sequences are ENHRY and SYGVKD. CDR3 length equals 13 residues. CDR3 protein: CASTGNENYGYTF. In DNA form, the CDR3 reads TGTGCCAGCACAGGGAACGAGAACTATGGCTACACCTTC.

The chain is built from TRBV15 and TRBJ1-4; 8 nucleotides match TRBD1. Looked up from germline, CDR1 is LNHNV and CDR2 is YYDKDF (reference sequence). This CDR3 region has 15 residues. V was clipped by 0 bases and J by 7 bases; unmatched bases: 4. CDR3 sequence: CATSRELTGAEKLFF. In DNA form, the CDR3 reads TGTGCCACCAGCAGAGAATTGACAGGGGCTGAAAAACTGTTTTTT.

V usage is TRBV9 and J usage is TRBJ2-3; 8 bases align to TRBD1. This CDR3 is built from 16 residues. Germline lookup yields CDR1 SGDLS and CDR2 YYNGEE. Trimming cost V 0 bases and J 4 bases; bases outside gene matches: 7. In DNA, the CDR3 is TGTGCCAGCAGCGTAGCTCAGGGGGCAATGTCAGATACGCAGTATTTT. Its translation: CASSVAQGAMSDTQYF.

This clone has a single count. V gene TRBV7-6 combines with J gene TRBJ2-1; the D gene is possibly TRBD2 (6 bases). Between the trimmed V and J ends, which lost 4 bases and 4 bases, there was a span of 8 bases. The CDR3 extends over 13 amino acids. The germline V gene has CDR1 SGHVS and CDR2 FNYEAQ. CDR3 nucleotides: TGTGCCAGCAGCTGGGGGGATTACAATGAGCAGTTCTTC. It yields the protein CASSWGDYNEQFF.

The CDR3: CASSLGPSYEQYF. The CDR3 DNA is TGTGCCAGCAGTTTGGGCCCATCCTACGAGCAGTACTTC. J is TRBJ2-7 and V is TRBV28; D gene uncertain. The CDR3 is 13 amino acids. CDR1 is MDHEN, CDR2 SYDVKM, per germline. V was trimmed by 3 bases and J by 1 base, leaving 7 bases between them.

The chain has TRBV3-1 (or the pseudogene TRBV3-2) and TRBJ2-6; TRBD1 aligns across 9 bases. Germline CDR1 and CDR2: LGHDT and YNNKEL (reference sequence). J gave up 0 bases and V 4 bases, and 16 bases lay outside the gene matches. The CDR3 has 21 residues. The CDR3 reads CASSLQSGQGGVGSGANVLTF. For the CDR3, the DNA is TGTGCCAGCAGCCTCCAATCGGGACAGGGAGGAGTCGGCTCTGGGGCCAACGTCCTGACTTTC.

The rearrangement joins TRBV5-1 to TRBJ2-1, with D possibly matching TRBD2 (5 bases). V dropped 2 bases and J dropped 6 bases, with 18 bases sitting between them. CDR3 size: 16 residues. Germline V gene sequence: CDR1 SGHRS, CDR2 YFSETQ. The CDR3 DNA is TGCGCCAGCAGCTTTTTTCCCCTTTCCGAGGGCAATGAGCAGTTCTTC. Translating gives CASSFFPLSEGNEQFF.

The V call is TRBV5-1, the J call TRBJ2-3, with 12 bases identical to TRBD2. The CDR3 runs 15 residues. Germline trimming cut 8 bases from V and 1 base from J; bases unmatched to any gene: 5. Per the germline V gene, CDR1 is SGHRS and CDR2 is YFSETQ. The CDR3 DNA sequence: TGCGCCAGTTCTAGCGGGGGGGCTGGCACAGATACGCAGTATTTT. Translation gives CASSSGGAGTDTQYF.

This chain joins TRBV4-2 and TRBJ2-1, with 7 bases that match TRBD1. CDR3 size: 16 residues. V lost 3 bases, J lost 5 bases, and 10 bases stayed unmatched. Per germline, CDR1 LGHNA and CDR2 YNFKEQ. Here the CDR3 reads CASSQGTTGANNEQFF. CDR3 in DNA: TGTGCCAGCAGCCAGGGAACTACAGGGGCTAACAATGAGCAGTTCTTC.

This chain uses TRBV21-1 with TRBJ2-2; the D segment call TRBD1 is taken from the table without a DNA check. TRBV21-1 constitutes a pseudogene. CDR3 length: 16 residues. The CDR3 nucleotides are TGTGCCAGCAGCAGCTGGGACAGCCAGAACACCGGGGAGCTGTTTTTT. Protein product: CASSSWDSQNTGELFF.

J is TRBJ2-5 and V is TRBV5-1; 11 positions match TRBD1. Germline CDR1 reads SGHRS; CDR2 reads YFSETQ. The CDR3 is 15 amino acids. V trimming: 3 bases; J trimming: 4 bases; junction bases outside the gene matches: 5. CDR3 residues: CASSYAGQGVETQYF. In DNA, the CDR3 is TGCGCCAGCAGCTACGCGGGACAGGGGGTAGAGACCCAGTACTTC. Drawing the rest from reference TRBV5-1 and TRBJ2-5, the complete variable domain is KAGVTQTPRYLIKTRGQQVTLSCSPISGHRSVSWYQQTPGQGLQFLFEYFSETQRNKGNFPGRFSGRQFSNSRSEMNVSTLELGDSALYLCASSYAGQGVETQYFGPGTRLLVL.